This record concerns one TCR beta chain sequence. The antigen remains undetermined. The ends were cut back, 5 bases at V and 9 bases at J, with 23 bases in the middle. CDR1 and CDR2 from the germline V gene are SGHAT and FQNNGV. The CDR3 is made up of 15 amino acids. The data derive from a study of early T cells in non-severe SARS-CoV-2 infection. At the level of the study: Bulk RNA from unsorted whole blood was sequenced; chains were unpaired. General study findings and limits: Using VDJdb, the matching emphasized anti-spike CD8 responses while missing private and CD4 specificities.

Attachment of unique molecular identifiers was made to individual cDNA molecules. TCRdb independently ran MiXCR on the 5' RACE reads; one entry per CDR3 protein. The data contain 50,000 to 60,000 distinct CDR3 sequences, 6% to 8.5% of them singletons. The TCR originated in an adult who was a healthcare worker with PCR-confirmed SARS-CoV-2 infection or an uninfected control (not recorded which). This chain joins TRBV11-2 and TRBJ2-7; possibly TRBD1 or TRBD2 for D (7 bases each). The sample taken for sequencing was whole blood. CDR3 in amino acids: CASSPQGGTAFVQYF. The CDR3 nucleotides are TGTGCCAGCAGCCCCCAGGGGGGGACGGCTTTTGTGCAGTACTTC.